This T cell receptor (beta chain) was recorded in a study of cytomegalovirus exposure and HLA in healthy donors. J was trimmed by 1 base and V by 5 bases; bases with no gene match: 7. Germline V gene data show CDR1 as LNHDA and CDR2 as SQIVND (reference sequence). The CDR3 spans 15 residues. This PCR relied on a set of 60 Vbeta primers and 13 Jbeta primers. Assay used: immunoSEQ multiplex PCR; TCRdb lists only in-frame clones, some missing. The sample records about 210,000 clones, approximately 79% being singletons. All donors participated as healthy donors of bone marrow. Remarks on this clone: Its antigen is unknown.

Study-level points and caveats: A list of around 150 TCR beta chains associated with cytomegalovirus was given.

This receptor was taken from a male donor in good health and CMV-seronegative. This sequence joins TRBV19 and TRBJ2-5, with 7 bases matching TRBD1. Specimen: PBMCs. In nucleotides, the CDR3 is TGTGCCAGTAGTTTGACAGGGCTAAGCCAAGAGACCCAGTACTTC. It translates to CASSLTGLSQETQYF.